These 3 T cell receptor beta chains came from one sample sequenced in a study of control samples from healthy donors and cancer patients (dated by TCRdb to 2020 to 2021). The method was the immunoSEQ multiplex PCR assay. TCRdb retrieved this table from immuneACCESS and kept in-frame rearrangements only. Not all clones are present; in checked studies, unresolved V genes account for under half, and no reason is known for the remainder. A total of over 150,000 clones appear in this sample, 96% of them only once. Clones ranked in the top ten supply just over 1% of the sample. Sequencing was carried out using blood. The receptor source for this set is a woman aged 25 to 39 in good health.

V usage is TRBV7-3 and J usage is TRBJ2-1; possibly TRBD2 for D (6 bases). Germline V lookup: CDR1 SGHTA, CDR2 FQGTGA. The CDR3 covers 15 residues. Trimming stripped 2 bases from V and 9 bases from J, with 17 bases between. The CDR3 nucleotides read TGTGCCAGCAGCTTAGACGGGAGTACCCCCAGTGAGCAGTTCTTC. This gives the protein CASSLDGSTPSEQFF.

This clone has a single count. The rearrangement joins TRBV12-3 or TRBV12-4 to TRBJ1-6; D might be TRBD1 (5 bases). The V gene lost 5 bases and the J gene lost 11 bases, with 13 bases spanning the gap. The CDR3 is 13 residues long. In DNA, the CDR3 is TGTGCCAGCAGTCGAGGACAAACTCCACCCCTCCACTTT. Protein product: CASSRGQTPPLHF.

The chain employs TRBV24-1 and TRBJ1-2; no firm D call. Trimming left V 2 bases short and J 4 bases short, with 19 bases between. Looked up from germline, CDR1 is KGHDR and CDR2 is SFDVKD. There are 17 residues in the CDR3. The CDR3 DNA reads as TGTGCCACCAGTGATTCGGGTCTGAGCGGCAGGATCTATGGCTACACCTTC. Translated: CATSDSGLSGRIYGYTF.